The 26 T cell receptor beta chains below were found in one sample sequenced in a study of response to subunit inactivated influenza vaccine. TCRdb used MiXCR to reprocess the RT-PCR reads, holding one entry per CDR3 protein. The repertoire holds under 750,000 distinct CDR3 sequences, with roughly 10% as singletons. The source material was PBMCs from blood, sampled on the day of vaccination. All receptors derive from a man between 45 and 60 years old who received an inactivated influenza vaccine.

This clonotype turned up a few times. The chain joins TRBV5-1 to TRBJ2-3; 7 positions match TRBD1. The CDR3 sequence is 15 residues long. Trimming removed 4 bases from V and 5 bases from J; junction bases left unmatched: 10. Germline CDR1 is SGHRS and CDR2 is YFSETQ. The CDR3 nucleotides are TGCGCCAGCAGCGAACAGGGGAGCGTGGGAGATACGCAGTATTTT. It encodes CASSEQGSVGDTQYF.

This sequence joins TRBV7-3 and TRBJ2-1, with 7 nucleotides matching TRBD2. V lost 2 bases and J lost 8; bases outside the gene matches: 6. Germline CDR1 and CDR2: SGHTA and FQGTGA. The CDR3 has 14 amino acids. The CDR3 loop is CASSLGGSRDEQFF. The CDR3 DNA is TGTGCCAGCAGCTTAGGCGGGAGTAGGGATGAGCAGTTCTTC.

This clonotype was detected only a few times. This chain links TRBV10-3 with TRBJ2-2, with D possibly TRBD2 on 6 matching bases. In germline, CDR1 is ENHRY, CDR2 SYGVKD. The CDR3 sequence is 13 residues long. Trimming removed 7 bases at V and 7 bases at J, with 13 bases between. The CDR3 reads CAIMEGRNGELFF. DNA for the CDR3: TGTGCCATCATGGAGGGGAGGAACGGGGAGCTGTTTTTT.

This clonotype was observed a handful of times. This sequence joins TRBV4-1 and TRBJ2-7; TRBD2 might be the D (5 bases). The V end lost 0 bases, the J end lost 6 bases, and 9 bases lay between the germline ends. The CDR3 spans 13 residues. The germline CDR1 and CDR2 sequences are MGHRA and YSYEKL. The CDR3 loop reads CASSQDVRVEQYF. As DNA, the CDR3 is TGCGCCAGCAGCCAAGATGTGAGGGTCGAGCAGTACTTC.

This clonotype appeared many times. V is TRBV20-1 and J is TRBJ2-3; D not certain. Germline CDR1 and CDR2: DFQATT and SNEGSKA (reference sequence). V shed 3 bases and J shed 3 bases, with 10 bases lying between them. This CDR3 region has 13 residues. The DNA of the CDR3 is TGCAGTGCTAGGGAGCCCGGGACAGATACGCAGTATTTT. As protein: CSAREPGTDTQYF.

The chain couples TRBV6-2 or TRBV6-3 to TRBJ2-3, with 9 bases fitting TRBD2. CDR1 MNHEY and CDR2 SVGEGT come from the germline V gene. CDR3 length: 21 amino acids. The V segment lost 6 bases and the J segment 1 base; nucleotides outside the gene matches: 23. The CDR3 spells CASSPRYGLAGSSLGTDTQYF. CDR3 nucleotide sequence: TGTGCCAGCAGCCCCCGCTACGGGCTAGCGGGGTCATCTTTGGGCACAGATACGCAGTATTTT.

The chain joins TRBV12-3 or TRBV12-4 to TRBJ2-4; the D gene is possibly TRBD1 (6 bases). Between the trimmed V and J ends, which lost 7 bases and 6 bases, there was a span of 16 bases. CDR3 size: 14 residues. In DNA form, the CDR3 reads TGTGCCAGCACCCTAGGACAGAGCTTAAACATTCAGTACTTC. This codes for CASTLGQSLNIQYF.

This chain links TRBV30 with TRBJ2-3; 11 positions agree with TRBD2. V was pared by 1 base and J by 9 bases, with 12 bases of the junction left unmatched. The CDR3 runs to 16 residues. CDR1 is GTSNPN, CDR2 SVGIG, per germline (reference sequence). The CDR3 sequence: CAWSASGLAAFRTQYF. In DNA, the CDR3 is TGTGCCTGGAGTGCATCGGGACTAGCGGCATTCAGGACGCAGTATTTT.

CDR3 residues: CASNQAGANTGELFF. CDR3 sequence (DNA): TGTGCCAGCAACCAAGCGGGGGCGAACACCGGGGAGCTGTTTTTT. The rearrangement uses TRBV6-1 and TRBJ2-2, with 8 bases aligning to TRBD2. Germline CDR1 reads MNHNS; CDR2 reads SASEGT. The V segment lost 7 bases and the J segment 0 bases; nucleotides outside the gene matches: 4. This CDR3 has 15 amino acids.

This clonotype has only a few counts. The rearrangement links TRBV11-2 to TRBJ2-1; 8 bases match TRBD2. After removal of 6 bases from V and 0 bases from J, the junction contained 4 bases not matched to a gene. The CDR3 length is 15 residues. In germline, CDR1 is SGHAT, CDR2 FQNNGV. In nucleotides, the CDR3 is TGTGCCAGCAGTAAACGGGGGGGCTCCTACAATGAGCAGTTCTTC. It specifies CASSKRGGSYNEQFF.

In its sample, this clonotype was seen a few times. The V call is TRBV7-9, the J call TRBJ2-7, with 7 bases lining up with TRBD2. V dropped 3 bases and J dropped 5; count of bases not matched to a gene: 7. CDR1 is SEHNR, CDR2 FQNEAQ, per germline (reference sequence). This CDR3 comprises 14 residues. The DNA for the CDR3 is TGTGCCAGCAGCTTCGGCGGGAGTTTACACGAGCAGTACTTC. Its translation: CASSFGGSLHEQYF.

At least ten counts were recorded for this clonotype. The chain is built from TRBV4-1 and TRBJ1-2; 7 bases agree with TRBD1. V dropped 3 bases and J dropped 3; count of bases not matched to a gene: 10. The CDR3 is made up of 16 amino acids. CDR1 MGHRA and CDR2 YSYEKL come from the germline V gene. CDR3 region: CASSQPLGTAHYGYTF. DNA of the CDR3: TGCGCCAGCAGCCAGCCTCTGGGGACAGCTCACTATGGCTACACCTTC.

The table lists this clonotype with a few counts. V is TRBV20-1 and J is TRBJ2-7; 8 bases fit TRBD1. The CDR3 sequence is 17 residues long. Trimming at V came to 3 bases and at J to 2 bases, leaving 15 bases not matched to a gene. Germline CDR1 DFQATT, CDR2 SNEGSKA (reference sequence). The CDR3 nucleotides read TGCAGTGCTAGGGCCACCTCCGGGACAGGCATAGCCTACGAGCAGTACTTC. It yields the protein CSARATSGTGIAYEQYF.

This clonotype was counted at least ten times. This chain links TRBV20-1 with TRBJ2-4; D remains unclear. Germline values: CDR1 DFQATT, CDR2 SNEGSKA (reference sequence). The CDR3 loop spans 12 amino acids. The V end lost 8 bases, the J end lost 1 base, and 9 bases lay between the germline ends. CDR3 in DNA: TGCAGTAGCAAGTCCGCCAAAAACATTCAGTACTTC. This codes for CSSKSAKNIQYF.

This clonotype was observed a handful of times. CDR3 sequence reads: CASVGQGLETQYF. CDR3 nucleotides: TGTGCCAGCGTGGGACAGGGTCTGGAGACCCAGTACTTC. The chain has TRBV2 and TRBJ2-5; 9 nucleotides align to TRBD1. This CDR3 has 13 residues. The V segment lost 8 bases and the J segment 5 bases; nucleotides outside the gene matches: 6. Germline loops: CDR1 SNHLY, CDR2 FYNNEI.

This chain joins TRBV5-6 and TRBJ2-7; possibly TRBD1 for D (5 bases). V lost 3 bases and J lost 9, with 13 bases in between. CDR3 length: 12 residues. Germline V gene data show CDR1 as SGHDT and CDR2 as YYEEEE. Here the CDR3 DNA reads TGTGCCAGCAGCTCTATGGGGCTACGGCAGTACTTC. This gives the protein CASSSMGLRQYF.

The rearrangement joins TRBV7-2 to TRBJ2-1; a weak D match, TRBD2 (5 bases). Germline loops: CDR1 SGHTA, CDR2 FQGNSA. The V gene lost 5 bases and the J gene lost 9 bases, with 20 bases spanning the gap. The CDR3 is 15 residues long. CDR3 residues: CASSPVQRPVGEQFF. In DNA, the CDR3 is TGTGCCAGCAGCCCCGTGCAGCGGCCGGTCGGTGAGCAGTTCTTC.

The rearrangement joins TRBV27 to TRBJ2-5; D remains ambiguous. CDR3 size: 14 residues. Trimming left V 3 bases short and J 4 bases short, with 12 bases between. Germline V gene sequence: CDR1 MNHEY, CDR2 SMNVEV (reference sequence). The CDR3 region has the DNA TGTGCCAGCAGTTTTTTTGGGGTGCCAGAGACCCAGTACTTC. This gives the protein CASSFFGVPETQYF.

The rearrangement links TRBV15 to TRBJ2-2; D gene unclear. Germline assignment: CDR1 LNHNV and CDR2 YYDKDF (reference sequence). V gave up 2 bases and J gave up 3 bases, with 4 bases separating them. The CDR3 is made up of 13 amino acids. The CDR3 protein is CATSRSDTGELFF. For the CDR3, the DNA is TGTGCCACCAGCAGATCAGACACCGGGGAGCTGTTTTTT.

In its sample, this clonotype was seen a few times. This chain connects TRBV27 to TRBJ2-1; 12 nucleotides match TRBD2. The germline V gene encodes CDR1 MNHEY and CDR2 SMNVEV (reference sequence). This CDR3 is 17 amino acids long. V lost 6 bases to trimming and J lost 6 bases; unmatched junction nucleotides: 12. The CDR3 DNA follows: TGTGCCAGCAGATCCCCCCCAGGGACTAGCGGGTCCAATGAGCAGTTCTTC. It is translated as CASRSPPGTSGSNEQFF.

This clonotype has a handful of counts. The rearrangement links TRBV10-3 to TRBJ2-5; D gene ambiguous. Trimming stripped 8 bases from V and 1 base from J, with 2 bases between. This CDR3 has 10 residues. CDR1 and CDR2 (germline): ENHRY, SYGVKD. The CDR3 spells CAIGQETQYF. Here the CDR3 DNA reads TGTGCCATCGGCCAAGAGACCCAGTACTTC.

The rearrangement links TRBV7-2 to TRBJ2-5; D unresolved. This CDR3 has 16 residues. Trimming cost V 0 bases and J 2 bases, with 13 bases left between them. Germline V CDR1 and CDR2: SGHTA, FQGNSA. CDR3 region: CASSLAQAPVQETQYF. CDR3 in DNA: TGTGCCAGCAGCTTAGCTCAGGCGCCAGTACAAGAGACCCAGTACTTC.

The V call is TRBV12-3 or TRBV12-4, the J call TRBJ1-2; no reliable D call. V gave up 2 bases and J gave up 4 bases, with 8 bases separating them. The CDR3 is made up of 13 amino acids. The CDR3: CASSLQLPYGYTF. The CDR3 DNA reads TGTGCCAGCAGTTTACAGCTCCCCTATGGCTACACCTTC.

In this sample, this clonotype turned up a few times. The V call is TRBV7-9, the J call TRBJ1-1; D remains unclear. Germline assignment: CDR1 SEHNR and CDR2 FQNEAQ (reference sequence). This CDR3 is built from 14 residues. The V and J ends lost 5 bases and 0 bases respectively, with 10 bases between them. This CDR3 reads CASSAGRLNTEAFF. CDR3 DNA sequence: TGTGCCAGCAGCGCTGGACGGTTGAACACTGAAGCTTTCTTT.

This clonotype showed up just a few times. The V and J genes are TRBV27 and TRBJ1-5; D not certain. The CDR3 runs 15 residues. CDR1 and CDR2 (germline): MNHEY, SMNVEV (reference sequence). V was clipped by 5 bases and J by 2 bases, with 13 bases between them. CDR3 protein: CASSPMTSGNQPQHF. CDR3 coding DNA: TGTGCCAGCAGTCCGATGACCAGTGGCAATCAGCCCCAGCATTTT.

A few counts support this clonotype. Here the CDR3 DNA reads TGTGCCATCAGGAAGCCGGGACTAGGGGAGACCCAGTACTTC. As protein: CAIRKPGLGETQYF. The chain joins TRBV10-3 to TRBJ2-5, with 8 bases matching TRBD2. The germline V gene encodes CDR1 ENHRY and CDR2 SYGVKD. After removal of 6 bases from V and 5 bases from J, the junction contained 8 bases not matched to a gene. This CDR3 has 14 residues.